This entry describes one T cell receptor (beta chain). This sample is drawn from a study of PD-L1 blockade in urothelial cancer. Trimming took 6 bases from V and 6 from J, leaving 14 bases between them. The CDR3 totals 13 residues. Germline CDR1 reads ENHRY; CDR2 reads SYGVKD. Clones were sequenced by immunoSEQ multiplex PCR, and TCRdb holds only the in-frame ones, with some missing. This sample carries approximately 100,000 clones, 70% to 85% of them seen once, and the ten largest clones take 2% to 2.5%. This sequence was found in a middle-aged man with urothelial cancer. The sample here was PBMCs, taken around atezolizumab (anti-PD-L1) treatment. The rearrangement joins TRBV10-3 to TRBJ1-1; possible D gene TRBD1, 6 bases. This CDR3 is CAIRLQGDSEAFF. Written as DNA, the CDR3 is TGTGCCATCAGGTTACAGGGCGACTCTGAAGCTTTCTTT.